Sequencing of this T cell receptor (beta chain) was carried out in a study of CD8+ T cells in alopecia areata. Study outcomes and limitations: In lesional scalp, particularly from alopecia totalis/universalis, clonality was higher than in normal scalp.

V lost 1 base, J lost 1 base, and 9 bases stayed unmatched. The germline gives CDR1 MGHRA, CDR2 YSYEKL. The CDR3 consists of 18 residues. A word on this clone: The target antigen is unknown.

RNA, once extracted, was reverse transcribed into cDNA for use as the sequencing template. TCRdb keeps only in-frame clones here, not all; method: immunoSEQ multiplex PCR. The repertoire holds approximately 150,000 clones, just over 65% seen once, with roughly 11% in the top ten. This sequence was found in a human donor with alopecia areata. The sequencing used CD8+ T cells sorted from blood, collected at week 0. The chain joins TRBV4-1 to TRBJ2-3, with 9 bases fitting TRBD2. In DNA form, the CDR3 reads TGCGCCAGCAGCCAAGTCATCACTAGCGGGCCACGCACAGATACGCAGTATTTT. It yields the protein CASSQVITSGPRTDTQYF.